This TCR beta chain came from a study of OX40 agonist ivuxolimab in advanced cancers. Notes on this clone: The target antigen is unknown.

Germline V gene data show CDR1 as SGDLS and CDR2 as YYNGEE. Trimming left V 0 bases short and J 3 bases short, with 7 bases between. CDR3 length: 14 amino acids. Sequenced by immunoSEQ multiplex PCR; TCRdb stores in-frame clones only, minus some. The sample contains tens of thousands of clones, more than 85% of which appear only once. Findings and limits, study-wide: Researchers report that CD8+ T cells had, on average, more expanded clones than CD4+.

The chain uses TRBV9 and TRBJ1-5; weak D call: TRBD1 (5 bases). This clonotype was obtained from an adult with an advanced solid tumor such as melanoma, head and neck, liver or kidney cancer. Sequenced here: CD4+ or CD8+ T cells sorted from blood, sampled in a trial of the OX40 agonist ivuxolimab. CDR3 in DNA: TGTGCCAGCAGCGTAGCAGGGATCAATCAGCCCCAGCATTTT. It yields the protein CASSVAGINQPQHF.